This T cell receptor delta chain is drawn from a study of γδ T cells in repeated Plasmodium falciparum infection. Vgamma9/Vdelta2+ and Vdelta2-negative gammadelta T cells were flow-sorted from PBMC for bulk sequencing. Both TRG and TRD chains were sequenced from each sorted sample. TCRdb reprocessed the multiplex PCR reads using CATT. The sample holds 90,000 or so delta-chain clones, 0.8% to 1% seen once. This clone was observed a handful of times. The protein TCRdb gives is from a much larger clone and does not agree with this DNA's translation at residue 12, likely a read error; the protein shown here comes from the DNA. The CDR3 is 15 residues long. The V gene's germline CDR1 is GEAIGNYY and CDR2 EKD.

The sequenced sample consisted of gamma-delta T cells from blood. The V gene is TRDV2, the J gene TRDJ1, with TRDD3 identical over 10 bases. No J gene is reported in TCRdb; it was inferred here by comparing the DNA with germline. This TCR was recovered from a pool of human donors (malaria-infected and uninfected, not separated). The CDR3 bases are TGTGCCTGTGATCGGGGGATACGATCGTCCGATGAACTCATCTTT. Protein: CACDRGIRSSDELIF.